The clone carrying this T cell receptor (beta chain) was seen a few times. Four PCR rounds used nested alpha and beta constant region primers plus the SP2 primer. TCRdb reprocessed the 5' RACE reads via MiXCR and lists one record per CDR3 protein. This table holds over 45,000 distinct CDR3 sequences, roughly 7.5% found once. TCR cDNA received a 3' ligated oligonucleotide that carried a UMI. The CDR3 consists of 13 residues. Trimming took 3 bases from V and 5 from J, leaving 10 bases between them. Germline CDR1 is SGHAT and CDR2 is FQNNGV. This entry is derived from a study of naive and memory T cell subsets.

The receptor was derived from a female donor in good health. V is TRBV11-2 and J is TRBJ2-5; D unresolved. The DNA of the CDR3 is TGTGCCAGCAGCTTCGCCACGGCGGAGACCCAGTACTTC. This gives the protein CASSFATAETQYF.